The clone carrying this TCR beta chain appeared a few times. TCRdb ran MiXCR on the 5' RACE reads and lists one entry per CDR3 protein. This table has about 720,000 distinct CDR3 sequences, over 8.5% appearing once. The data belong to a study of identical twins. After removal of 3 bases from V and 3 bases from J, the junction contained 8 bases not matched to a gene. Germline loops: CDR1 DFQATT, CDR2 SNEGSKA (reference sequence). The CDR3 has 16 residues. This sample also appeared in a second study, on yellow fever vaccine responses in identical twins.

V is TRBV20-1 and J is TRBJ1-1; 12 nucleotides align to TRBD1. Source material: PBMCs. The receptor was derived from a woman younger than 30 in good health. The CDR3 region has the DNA TGCAGTGCTAGGGACCGGGACAGGGGGCGGTACACTGAAGCTTTCTTT. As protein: CSARDRDRGRYTEAFF.